The 26 T cell receptor beta chains in this list originate from one sample, sequenced in a study of PD-1 blockade in classical Hodgkin lymphoma. Indicated time point: cycle 4 day 1 (C4D1), after six to seven weeks of nivolumab. Brentuximab vedotin exposure varied, and every patient relapsed after autologous stem cell transplantation. Assay used: immunoSEQ multiplex PCR; TCRdb lists only in-frame clones, some missing. The sample contains under 30,000 clones, around four fifths of which appear only once. Source: peripheral blood mononuclear cells (PBMCs), taken before the fourth cycle of nivolumab. The receptors were sampled from a human donor with classical Hodgkin lymphoma.

This rearrangement joins TRBV2 to TRBJ2-1, with no clear D. The CDR3 sequence is 11 residues long. V lost 2 bases and J lost 7, with 3 bases in between. Germline lookup yields CDR1 SNHLY and CDR2 FYNNEI. CDR3 DNA sequence: TGTGCCAGCAGTGAATATAATGAGCAGTTCTTC. This gives the protein CASSEYNEQFF.

The table lists this clone with a count of one. V is TRBV27 and J is TRBJ2-3; no firm D call. Germline CDR1 and CDR2: MNHEY and SMNVEV (reference sequence). This CDR3 contains 15 residues. Trimming left V 5 bases short and J 1 base short, with 13 bases between. This CDR3 is CASSPPPERTDTQYF. CDR3 bases: TGTGCCAGCAGTCCTCCCCCGGAGCGCACAGATACGCAGTATTTT.

This rearrangement joins TRBV7-2 to TRBJ1-2; D call uncertain. The CDR3 covers 13 residues. Germline V gives CDR1 SGHTA, CDR2 FQGNSA. Trimming removed 1 base from V and 0 bases from J, with 3 bases in between. The CDR3 DNA is TGTGCCAGCAGCTTAGACACTAACTATGGCTACACCTTC. It translates to CASSLDTNYGYTF.

V and J are TRBV18 and TRBJ1-1; D is possibly TRBD1 (6 bases). The CDR3 extends over 16 amino acids. Germline V gives CDR1 KGHSH, CDR2 LQKENI. V dropped 0 bases and J dropped 0 bases, with 11 bases sitting between them. The CDR3 loop is CASSPPGTRLNTEAFF. The CDR3 DNA reads as TGTGCCAGCTCACCACCCGGGACAAGATTGAACACTGAAGCTTTCTTT.

This clone showed up just once. This rearrangement joins TRBV7-9 to TRBJ2-5, with TRBD2 matching 8 bases. The germline gives CDR1 SEHNR, CDR2 FQNEAQ (reference sequence). The CDR3 contains 14 residues. V shed 8 bases, J shed 1 base, and the junction held 6 bases outside the gene matches. The CDR3 region has the DNA TGTGCCAGCGCCCGGGGGGGCTTCCAAGAGACCCAGTACTTC. It is translated as CASARGGFQETQYF.

The J gene is TRBJ1-3, the V gene TRBV6-5; D is possibly TRBD1 (6 bases). The CDR3 is 13 amino acids. The germline V gene has CDR1 MNHEY and CDR2 SVGAGI. V was shortened by 11 bases and J by 4 bases, with 15 bases between the two germline ends. This chain's CDR3 is CAPYRGAGNTIYF. Here the CDR3 DNA reads TGTGCCCCCTACCGGGGGGCCGGAAACACCATATATTTT.

V gene TRBV10-3 combines with J gene TRBJ2-1; 13 positions agree with TRBD2. This CDR3 comprises 15 residues. V lost 8 bases and J lost 8; bases outside the gene matches: 9. The V gene's germline CDR1 is ENHRY and CDR2 SYGVKD. Here the CDR3 DNA reads TGTGCCATCTCCCCTACTAGCGGGGGGGGGCATGAGCAGTTCTTC. It is translated as CAISPTSGGGHEQFF.

The chain employs TRBV7-9 and TRBJ2-5; weak D call: TRBD2 (5 bases). This CDR3 has 15 residues. Trimming took 1 base from V and 4 from J, leaving 13 bases between them. CDR1 and CDR2 (germline): SEHNR, FQNEAQ (reference sequence). CDR3 sequence: CASSLEIWRRETQYF. The DNA for the CDR3 is TGTGCCAGCAGCTTAGAGATCTGGAGGCGAGAGACCCAGTACTTC.

J is TRBJ1-2 and V is TRBV25-1; 8 nucleotides align to TRBD1. From germline, CDR1 is MGHDK and CDR2 SYGVNS. V shed 6 bases and J 4 bases; nucleotides not matched to a gene: 7. This CDR3 comprises 14 residues. CDR3 sequence (DNA): TGTGCCAGCAGCAGCAGACAGGGGCGCTATGGCTACACCTTC. Translation: CASSSRQGRYGYTF.

This rearrangement joins TRBV7-9 to TRBJ1-1; unclear D gene. The CDR3 totals 13 residues. Germline V lookup: CDR1 SEHNR, CDR2 FQNEAQ (reference sequence). Trimming stripped 3 bases from V and 1 base from J, with 6 bases between. For the CDR3, the DNA is TGTGCCAGCAGCTTTACAGCGAACACTGAAGCTTTCTTT. It yields the protein CASSFTANTEAFF. The full variable domain, rest sourced from reference TRBV7-9 and TRBJ1-1, is DTGVSQNPRHKITKRGQNVTFRCDPISEHNRLYWYRQTLGQGPEFLTYFQNEAQLEKSRLLSDRFSAERPKGSFSTLEIQRTEQGDSAMYLCASSFTANTEAFFGQGTRLTVV.

V and J are TRBV6-5 and TRBJ2-5, with TRBD1 matching over 10 bases. CDR1 and CDR2 from the germline V gene are MNHEY and SVGAGI. V was clipped by 2 bases and J by 5 bases; unmatched bases: 5. The CDR3 has 15 residues. The CDR3 sequence: CASSYGTGVGETQYF. The CDR3 DNA is TGTGCCAGCAGTTACGGGACAGGGGTTGGTGAGACCCAGTACTTC.

V is TRBV2 and J is TRBJ2-2; 9 bases fit TRBD2. Trimming removed 2 bases from V and 0 bases from J; junction bases left unmatched: 4. Germline V gene data show CDR1 as SNHLY and CDR2 as FYNNEI. The CDR3 is 17 amino acids. The CDR3 DNA is TGTGCCAGCAGTGAATCTCGACTAGCGGCGAACACCGGGGAGCTGTTTTTT. This codes for CASSESRLAANTGELFF. The full variable domain, its missing parts supplied by reference TRBV2 and TRBJ2-2, is EPEVTQTPSHQVTQMGQEVILRCVPISNHLYFYWYRQILGQKVEFLVSFYNNEISEKSEIFDDQFSVERPDGSNFTLKIRSTKLEDSAMYFCASSESRLAANTGELFFGEGSRLTVL.

The J gene is TRBJ1-1, the V gene TRBV5-1; 7 positions agree with TRBD1. V was pared by 4 bases and J by 2 bases, with 14 bases of the junction left unmatched. The CDR3 contains 17 residues. Germline V gene data show CDR1 as SGHRS and CDR2 as YFSETQ. The DNA of the CDR3 is TGCGCCAGCAGCCCAACCTACAGGGGACCTTCTAACACTGAAGCTTTCTTT. This encodes CASSPTYRGPSNTEAFF.

This clone was observed once. The V and J genes are TRBV11-3 and TRBJ2-1; 7 positions match TRBD2. The CDR3 totals 15 residues. V lost 3 bases, J lost 4 bases, and 6 bases stayed unmatched. Germline values: CDR1 SGHNT, CDR2 YENEEA. CDR3 sequence (DNA): TGTGCCAGCAGCTTTGGGACTACCCAGTACAATGAGCAGTTCTTC. Translated, it gives CASSFGTTQYNEQFF. Variable domain in full (rest from reference TRBV11-3 and TRBJ2-1): EAGVVQSPRYKIIEKKQPVAFWCNPISGHNTLYWYLQNLGQGPELLIRYENEEAVDDSQLPKDRFSAERLKGVDSTLKIQPAELGDSAVYLCASSFGTTQYNEQFFGPGTRLTVL.

The V call is TRBV18, the J call TRBJ1-2; unclear D gene. Germline-derived CDR1 and CDR2 are KGHSH and LQKENI. V was pared by 2 bases and J by 2 bases, with 9 bases between. The CDR3 totals 14 residues. The CDR3 nucleotides read TGTGCCAGCTCACCAGGCCAGCGGAACTATGGCTACACCTTC. It yields the protein CASSPGQRNYGYTF. The full variable domain, its missing parts supplied by reference TRBV18 and TRBJ1-2, is NAGVMQNPRHLVRRRGQEARLRCSPMKGHSHVYWYRQLPEEGLKFMVYLQKENIIDESGMPKERFSAEFPKEGPSILRIQQVVRGDSAAYFCASSPGQRNYGYTFGSGTRLTVV.

The chain has TRBV5-1 and TRBJ2-7, with D perhaps matching TRBD1 (5 bases). Trimming pared 5 bases from V and 0 bases from J, leaving 15 bases between. Germline V CDR1 and CDR2: SGHRS, YFSETQ. The CDR3 contains 15 residues. Here the CDR3 reads CASRYDSTSSYEQYF. CDR3 sequence (DNA): TGCGCCAGCAGATACGACAGCACCAGCTCCTACGAGCAGTACTTC.

This clone was seen just once. DNA for the CDR3: TGTGCCAGCAGTTACAGGGGGGGCTATGGCTACACCTTC. Translating gives CASSYRGGYGYTF. The chain is built from TRBV6-5 and TRBJ1-2; TRBD1 is a possible D gene (6 bases). Germline CDR1 MNHEY, CDR2 SVGAGI. The CDR3 length is 13 residues. The V end lost 2 bases, the J end lost 4 bases, and 8 bases lay between the germline ends.

This clone was recorded a few times. A junction end diverges from the germline sequence, so it may reflect a read error. The chain has TRBV7-9 and TRBJ1-1; no clear D. The germline gives CDR1 SEHNR, CDR2 FQNEAQ (reference sequence). The length of the CDR3 is 12 residues. CDR3 DNA sequence: TGTGCCTGCAGGCAGATGAACACTGAAGCTTTCTTT. Its translation: CACRQMNTEAFF.

The chain links TRBV7-9 to TRBJ2-1; D ambiguous. Germline V gene lookup returns CDR1 SEHNR and CDR2 FQNEAQ (reference sequence). Trimming stripped 1 base from V and 8 bases from J, with 9 bases between. This CDR3 has 13 amino acids. The CDR3 DNA reads as TGTGCCAGCAGCTTAGAAGCCAGTGATGAGCAGTTCTTC. Encoded protein: CASSLEASDEQFF.

The rearrangement joins TRBV5-1 to TRBJ1-3; D is unclear. The CDR3 extends over 11 amino acids. In germline, CDR1 is SGHRS, CDR2 YFSETQ. The CDR3 coding sequence is TGCGTCCTAAAGACGGGAAACACCATATATTTT. It specifies CVLKTGNTIYF. The full variable domain, its missing parts supplied by reference TRBV5-1 and TRBJ1-3, is KAGVTQTPRYLIKTRGQQVTLSCSPISGHRSVSWYQQTPGQGLQFLFEYFSETQRNKGNFPGRFSGRQFSNSRSEMNVSTLELGDSALYLCVLKTGNTIYFGEGSWLTVV.

The chain uses TRBV5-6 and TRBJ1-6, with 7 bases fitting TRBD1. Germline V gives CDR1 SGHDT, CDR2 YYEEEE. The trim removed 3 bases at V and 7 bases at J, leaving 10 bases unmatched. CDR3 length: 16 residues. The CDR3: CASSSLVQGGNSPLHF. As DNA, the CDR3 is TGTGCCAGCAGCTCACTGGTGCAGGGGGGAAATTCACCCCTCCACTTT.

The V call is TRBV5-5, the J call TRBJ1-2, with 7 bases matching TRBD1. The CDR3 has 14 residues. Germline CDR1 is SGHKS and CDR2 is YYEKEE (reference sequence). Trimming removed 0 bases from V and 5 bases from J; junction bases left unmatched: 4. CDR3 residues: CASSLEPGGYGYTF. In DNA, the CDR3 is TGTGCCAGCAGCTTGGAGCCAGGGGGGTATGGCTACACCTTC.

This sequence joins TRBV9 and TRBJ1-4, with D perhaps matching TRBD1 (5 bases). The germline CDR1 and CDR2 sequences are SGDLS and YYNGEE. This CDR3 is built from 12 residues. V lost 4 bases and J 8 bases, leaving 9 bases between the germline ends. For the CDR3, the DNA is TGTGCCAGCAGCCCTGAGGGGGAAAAACTGTTTTTT. Encoded protein: CASSPEGEKLFF.

This chain uses TRBV27 with TRBJ2-7, with D possibly matching TRBD1 (6 bases). Germline CDR1 reads MNHEY; CDR2 reads SMNVEV (reference sequence). V shed 9 bases and J shed 8 bases, with 20 bases lying between them. This CDR3 comprises 13 residues. The CDR3 loop reads CASGEDRRTKQYF. For the CDR3, the DNA is TGTGCCAGTGGAGAAGACAGGCGGACCAAGCAGTACTTC.

V and J are TRBV28 and TRBJ2-1, with D unclear. CDR3 length: 13 amino acids. In germline, CDR1 is MDHEN, CDR2 SYDVKM. V lost 6 bases and J lost 12, with 18 bases in between. CDR3: CASSLGISYRQFF. The CDR3 DNA reads TGTGCCAGCAGCCTTGGGATATCATATCGGCAGTTCTTC.

J is TRBJ2-3 and V is TRBV5-1, with 12 positions matching TRBD2. CDR1 SGHRS and CDR2 YFSETQ come from the germline V gene. CDR3 size: 15 residues. Trimming took 4 bases from V and 5 from J; bases not matched to a gene: 5. CDR3 coding DNA: TGCGCCAGCAGCGATGGGACTAGCGGGCAAGATACGCAGTATTTT. The encoded protein is CASSDGTSGQDTQYF.